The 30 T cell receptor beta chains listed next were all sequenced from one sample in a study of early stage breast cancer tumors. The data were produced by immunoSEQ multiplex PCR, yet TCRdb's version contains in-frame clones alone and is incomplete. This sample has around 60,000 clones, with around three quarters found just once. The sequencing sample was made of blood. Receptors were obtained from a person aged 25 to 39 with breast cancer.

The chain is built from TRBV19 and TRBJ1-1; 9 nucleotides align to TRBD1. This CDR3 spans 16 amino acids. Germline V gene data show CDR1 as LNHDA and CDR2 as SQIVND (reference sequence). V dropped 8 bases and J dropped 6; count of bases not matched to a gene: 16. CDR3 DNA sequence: TGTGCCAGTGGGAATCCCGGGACAGGGTCAGGGGCTGAAGCTTTCTTT. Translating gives CASGNPGTGSGAEAFF.

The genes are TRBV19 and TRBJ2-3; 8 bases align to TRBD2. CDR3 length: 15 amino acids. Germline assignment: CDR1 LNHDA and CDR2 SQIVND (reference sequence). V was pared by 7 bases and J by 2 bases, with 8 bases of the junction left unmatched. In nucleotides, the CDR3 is TGTGCCAGTACCAATGGCGGGGGGTACACAGATACGCAGTATTTT. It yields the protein CASTNGGGYTDTQYF. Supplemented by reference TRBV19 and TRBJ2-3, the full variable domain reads DGGITQSPKYLFRKEGQNVTLSCEQNLNHDAMYWYRQDPGQGLRLIYYSQIVNDFQKGDIAEGYSVSREKKESFPLTVTSAQKNPTAFYLCASTNGGGYTDTQYFGPGTRLTVL.

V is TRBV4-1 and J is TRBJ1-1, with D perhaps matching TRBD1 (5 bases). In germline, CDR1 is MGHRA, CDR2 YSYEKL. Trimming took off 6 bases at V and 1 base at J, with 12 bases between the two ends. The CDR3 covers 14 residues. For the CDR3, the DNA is TGCGCCAGCAGTCCCCAAACAGGGAACACTGAAGCTTTCTTT. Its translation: CASSPQTGNTEAFF.

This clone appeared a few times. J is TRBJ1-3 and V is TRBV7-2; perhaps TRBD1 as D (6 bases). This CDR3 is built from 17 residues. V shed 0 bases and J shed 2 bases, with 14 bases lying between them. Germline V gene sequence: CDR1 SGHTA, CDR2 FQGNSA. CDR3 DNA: TGTGCCAGCAGCTTAGCGTACCCTCGGACAGCTGGAAACACCATATATTTT. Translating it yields CASSLAYPRTAGNTIYF.

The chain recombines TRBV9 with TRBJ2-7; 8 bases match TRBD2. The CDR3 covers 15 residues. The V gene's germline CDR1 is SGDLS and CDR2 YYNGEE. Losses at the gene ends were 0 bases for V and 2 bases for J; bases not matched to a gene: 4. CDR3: CASSVDYGRAYEQYF. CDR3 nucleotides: TGTGCCAGCAGCGTAGACTACGGGAGGGCCTACGAGCAGTACTTC.

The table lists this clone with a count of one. In nucleotides, the CDR3 is TGTGCCAGCAGCAACGGACAGGGTACCTACGAGCAGTACTTC. Translation: CASSNGQGTYEQYF. The V and J genes are TRBV7-2 and TRBJ2-7, with 8 bases matching TRBD1. Germline values: CDR1 SGHTA, CDR2 FQGNSA. The CDR3 is 14 residues long. The V segment lost 5 bases and the J segment 2 bases; nucleotides outside the gene matches: 5.

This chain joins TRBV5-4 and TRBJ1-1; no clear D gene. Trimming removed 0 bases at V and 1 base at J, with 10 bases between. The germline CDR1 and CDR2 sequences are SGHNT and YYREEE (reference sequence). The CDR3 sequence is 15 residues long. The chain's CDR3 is CASSLEGRGNTEAFF. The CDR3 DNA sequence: TGTGCCAGCAGCTTGGAAGGGCGGGGGAACACTGAAGCTTTCTTT.

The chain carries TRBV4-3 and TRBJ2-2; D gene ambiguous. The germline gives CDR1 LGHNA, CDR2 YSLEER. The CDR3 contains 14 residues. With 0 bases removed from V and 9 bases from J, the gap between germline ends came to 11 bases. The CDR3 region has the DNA TGCGCCAGCAGCCAAGACGAGTTTTACCGGGAGCTGTTTTTT. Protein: CASSQDEFYRELFF.

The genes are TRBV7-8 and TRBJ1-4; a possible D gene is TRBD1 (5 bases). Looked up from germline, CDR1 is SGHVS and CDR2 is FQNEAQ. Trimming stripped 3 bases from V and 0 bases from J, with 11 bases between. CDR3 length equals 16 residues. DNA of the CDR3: TGTGCCAGCAGCTTTGGGGGTTCGGCAACTAATGAAAAACTGTTTTTT. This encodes CASSFGGSATNEKLFF.

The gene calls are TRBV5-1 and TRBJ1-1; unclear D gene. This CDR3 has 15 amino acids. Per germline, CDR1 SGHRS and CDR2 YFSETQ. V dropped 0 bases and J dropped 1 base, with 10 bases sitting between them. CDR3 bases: TGCGCCAGCAGCTTGGGAGGAGAATGGAACACTGAAGCTTTCTTT. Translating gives CASSLGGEWNTEAFF.

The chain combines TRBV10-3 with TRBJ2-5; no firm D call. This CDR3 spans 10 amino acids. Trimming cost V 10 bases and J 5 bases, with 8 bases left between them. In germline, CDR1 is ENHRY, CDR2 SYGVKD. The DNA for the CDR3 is TGTGCCACCACCGAGGAGACCCAGTACTTC. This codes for CATTEETQYF.

This CDR3 is CASSDSNEQFF. The DNA for the CDR3 is TGTGCCAGCAGTGATAGCAATGAGCAGTTCTTC. This chain uses TRBV6-4 with TRBJ2-1; no clear D. Trimming took 3 bases from V and 6 from J, leaving 3 bases between them. The CDR3 is 11 amino acids. CDR1 and CDR2 (germline): MRHNA, SNTAGT.

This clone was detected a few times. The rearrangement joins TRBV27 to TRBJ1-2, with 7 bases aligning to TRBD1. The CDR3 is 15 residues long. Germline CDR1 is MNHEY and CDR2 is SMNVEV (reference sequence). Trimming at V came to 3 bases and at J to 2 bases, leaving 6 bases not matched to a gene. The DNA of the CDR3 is TGTGCCAGCAGTTTTTTCGGGACAGCCAACTATGGCTACACCTTC. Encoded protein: CASSFFGTANYGYTF.

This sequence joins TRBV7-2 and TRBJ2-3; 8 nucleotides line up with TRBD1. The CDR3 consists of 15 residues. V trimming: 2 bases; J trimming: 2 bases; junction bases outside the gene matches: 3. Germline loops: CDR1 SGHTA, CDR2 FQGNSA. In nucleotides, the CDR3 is TGTGCCAGCAGCTTACGGGACAGGCCCACAGATACGCAGTATTTT. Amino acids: CASSLRDRPTDTQYF.

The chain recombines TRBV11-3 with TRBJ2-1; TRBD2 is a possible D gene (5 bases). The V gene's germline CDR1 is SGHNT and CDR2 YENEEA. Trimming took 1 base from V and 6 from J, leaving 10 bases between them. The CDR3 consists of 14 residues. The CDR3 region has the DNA TGTGCCAGCAGCTTAGGCCTAGCACCCAATGAGCAGTTCTTC. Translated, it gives CASSLGLAPNEQFF.

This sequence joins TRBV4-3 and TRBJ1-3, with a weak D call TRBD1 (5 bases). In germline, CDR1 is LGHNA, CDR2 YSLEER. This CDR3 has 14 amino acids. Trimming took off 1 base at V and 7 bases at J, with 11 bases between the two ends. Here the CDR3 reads CASSQVQGLNTIYF. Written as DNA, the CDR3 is TGCGCCAGCAGCCAAGTGCAGGGCTTGAACACCATATATTTT.

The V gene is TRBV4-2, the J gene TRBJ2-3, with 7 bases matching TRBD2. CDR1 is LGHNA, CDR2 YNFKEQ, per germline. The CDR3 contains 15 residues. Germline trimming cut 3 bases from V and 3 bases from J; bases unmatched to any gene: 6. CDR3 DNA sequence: TGTGCCAGCAGCCAGGGCGACGGGAGGACAGATACGCAGTATTTT. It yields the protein CASSQGDGRTDTQYF.

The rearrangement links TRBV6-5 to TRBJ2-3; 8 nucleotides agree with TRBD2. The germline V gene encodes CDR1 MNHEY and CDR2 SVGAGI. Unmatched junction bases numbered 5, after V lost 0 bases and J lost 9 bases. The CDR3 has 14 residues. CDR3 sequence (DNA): TGTGCCAGCAGTTACTCGCTACAGCGGGAGACGCAGTATTTT. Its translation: CASSYSLQRETQYF.

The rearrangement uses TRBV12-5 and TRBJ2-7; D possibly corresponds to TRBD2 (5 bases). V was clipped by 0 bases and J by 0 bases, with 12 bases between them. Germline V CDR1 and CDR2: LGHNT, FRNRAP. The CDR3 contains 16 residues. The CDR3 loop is CASGLVLDWSSYEQYF. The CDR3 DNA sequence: TGTGCTAGTGGTTTGGTACTGGACTGGAGCTCCTACGAGCAGTACTTC.

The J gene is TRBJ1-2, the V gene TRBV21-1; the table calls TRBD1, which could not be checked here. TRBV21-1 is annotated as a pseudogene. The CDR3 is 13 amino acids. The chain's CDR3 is CASSPRTGVGYTF. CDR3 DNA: TGTGCCAGCAGCCCCCGGACAGGGGTGGGCTACACCTTC.

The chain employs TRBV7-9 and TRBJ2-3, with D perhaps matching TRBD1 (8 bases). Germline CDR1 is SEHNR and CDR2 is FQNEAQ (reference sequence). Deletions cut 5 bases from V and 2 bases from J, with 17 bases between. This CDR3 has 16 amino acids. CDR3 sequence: CASSQGASGPTDTQYF. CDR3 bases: TGTGCCAGCAGCCAGGGGGCTAGCGGACCCACAGATACGCAGTATTTT.

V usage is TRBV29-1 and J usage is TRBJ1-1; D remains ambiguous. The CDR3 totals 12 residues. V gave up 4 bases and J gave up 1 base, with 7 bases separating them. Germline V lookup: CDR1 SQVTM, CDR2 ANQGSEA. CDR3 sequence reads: CSVGETNTEAFF. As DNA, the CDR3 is TGCAGCGTTGGAGAGACGAACACTGAAGCTTTCTTT.

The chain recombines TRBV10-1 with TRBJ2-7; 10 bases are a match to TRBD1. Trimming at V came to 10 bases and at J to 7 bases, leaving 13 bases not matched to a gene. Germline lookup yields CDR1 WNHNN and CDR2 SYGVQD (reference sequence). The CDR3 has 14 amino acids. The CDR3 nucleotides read TGCGCCATCAAAGAACCCGGGACAGGGGTTGAGCAGTACTTC. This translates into CAIKEPGTGVEQYF.

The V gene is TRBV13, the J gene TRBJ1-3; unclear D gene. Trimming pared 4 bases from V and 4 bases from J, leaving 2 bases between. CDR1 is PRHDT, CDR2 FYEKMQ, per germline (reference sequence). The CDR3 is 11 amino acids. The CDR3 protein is CASSYGNTIYF. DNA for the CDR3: TGTGCCAGCAGCTACGGAAACACCATATATTTT.

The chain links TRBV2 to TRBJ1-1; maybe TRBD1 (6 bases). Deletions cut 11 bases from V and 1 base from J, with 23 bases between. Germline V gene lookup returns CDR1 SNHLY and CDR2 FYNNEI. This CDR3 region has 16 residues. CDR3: CALQRPGAIQNTEAFF. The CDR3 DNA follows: TGTGCCCTTCAAAGACCGGGGGCTATACAGAACACTGAAGCTTTCTTT.

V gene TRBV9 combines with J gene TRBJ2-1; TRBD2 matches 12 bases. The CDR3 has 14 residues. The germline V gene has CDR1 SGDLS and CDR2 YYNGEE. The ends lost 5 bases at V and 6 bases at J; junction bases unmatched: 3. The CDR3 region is CASSPSGRVNEQFF. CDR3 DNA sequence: TGTGCCAGCAGTCCTAGCGGGAGGGTCAATGAGCAGTTCTTC.

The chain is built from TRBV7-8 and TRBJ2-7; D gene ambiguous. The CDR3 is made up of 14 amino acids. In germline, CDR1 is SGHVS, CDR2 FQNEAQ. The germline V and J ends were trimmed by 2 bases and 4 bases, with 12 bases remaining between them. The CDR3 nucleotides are TGTGCCAGCAGCTTACGGCAGACTCTTTACGAGCAGTACTTC. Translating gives CASSLRQTLYEQYF.

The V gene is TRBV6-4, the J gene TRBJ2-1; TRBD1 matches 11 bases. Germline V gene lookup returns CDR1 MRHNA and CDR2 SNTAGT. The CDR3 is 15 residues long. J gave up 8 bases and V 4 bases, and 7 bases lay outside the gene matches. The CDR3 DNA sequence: TGTGCCAGCAGTGGGGGACAGGGGGACGTCGATGAGCAGTTCTTC. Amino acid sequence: CASSGGQGDVDEQFF.

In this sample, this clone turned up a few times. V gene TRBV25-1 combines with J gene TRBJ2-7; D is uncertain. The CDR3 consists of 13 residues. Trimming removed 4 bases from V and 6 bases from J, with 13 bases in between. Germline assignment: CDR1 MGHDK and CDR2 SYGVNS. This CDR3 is CASSGHSLGEQYF. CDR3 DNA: TGTGCCAGCAGTGGACACTCCCTGGGCGAGCAGTACTTC.

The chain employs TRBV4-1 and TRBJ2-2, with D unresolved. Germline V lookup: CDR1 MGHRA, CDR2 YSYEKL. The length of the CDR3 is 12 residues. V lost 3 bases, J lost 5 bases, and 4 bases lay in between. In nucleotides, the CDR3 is TGCGCCAGCAGCCATATTACCGGGGAGCTGTTTTTT. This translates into CASSHITGELFF.